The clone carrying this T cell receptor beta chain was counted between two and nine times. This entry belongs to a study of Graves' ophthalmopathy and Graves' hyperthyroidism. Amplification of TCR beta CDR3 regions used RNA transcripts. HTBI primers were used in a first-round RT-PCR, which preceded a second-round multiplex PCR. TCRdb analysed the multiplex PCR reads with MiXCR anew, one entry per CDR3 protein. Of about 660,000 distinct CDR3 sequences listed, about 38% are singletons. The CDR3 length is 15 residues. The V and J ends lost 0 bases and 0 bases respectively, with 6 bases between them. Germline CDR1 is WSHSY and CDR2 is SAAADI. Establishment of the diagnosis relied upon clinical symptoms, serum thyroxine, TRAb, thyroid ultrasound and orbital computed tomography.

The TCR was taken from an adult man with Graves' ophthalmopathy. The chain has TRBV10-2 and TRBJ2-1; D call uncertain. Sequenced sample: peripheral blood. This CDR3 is CASSESDPSYNEQFF. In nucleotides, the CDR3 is TGCGCCAGCAGTGAGTCAGACCCCTCCTACAATGAGCAGTTCTTC.